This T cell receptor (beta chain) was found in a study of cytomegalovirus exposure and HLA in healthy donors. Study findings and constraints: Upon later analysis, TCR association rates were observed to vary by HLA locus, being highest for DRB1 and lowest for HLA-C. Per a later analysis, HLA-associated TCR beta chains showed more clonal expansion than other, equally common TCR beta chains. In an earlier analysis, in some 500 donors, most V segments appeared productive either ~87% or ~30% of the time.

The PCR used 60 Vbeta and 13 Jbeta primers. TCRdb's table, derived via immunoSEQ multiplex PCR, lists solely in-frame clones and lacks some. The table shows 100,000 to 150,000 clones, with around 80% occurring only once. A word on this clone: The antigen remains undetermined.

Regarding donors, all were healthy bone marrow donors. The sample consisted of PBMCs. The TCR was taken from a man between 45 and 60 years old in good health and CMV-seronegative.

CDR3 coding DNA: TGTGCCAGCAGCTTTTCACATATTACGAACACCGGGGAGCTGTTTTTT. Translation: CASSFSHITNTGELFF. The rearrangement links TRBV5-4 to TRBJ2-2; D is unclear. The CDR3 is 16 amino acids. The germline gives CDR1 SGHNT, CDR2 YYREEE (reference sequence). V was clipped by 2 bases and J by 0 bases, with 11 bases between them.